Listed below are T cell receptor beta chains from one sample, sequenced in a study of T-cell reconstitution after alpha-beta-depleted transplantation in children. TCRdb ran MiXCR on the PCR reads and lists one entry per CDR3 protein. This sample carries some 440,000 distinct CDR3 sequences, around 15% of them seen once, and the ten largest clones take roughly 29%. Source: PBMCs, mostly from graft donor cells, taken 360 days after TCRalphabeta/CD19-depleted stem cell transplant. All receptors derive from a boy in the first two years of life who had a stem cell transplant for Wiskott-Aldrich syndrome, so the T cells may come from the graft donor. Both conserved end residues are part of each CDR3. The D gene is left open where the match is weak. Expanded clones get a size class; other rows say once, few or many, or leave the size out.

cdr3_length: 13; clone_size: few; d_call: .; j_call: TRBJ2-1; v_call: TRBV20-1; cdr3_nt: TGCAGTGGGCTTAAGAGCGGTACAAATGAGCAGTTCTTC; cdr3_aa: CSGLKSGTNEQFF
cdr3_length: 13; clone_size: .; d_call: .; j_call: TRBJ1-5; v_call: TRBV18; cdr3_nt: TGTGCCAGCTCCCTTTTGAGACGGCAGCCCCAGCATTTT; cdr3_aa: CASSLLRRQPQHF
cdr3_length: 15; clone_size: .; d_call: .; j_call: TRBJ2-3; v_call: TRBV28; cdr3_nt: TGTGCCAGCAGTTTATGGGGGTCGGCCACAGATACGCAGTATTTT; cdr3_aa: CASSLWGSATDTQYF
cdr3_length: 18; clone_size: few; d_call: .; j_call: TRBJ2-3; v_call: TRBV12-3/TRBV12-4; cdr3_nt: TGTGCCAGCAGTCAGACAATTCAGTTCTATGGGTTGGCAGATACGCAGTATTTT; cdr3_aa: CASSQTIQFYGLADTQYF
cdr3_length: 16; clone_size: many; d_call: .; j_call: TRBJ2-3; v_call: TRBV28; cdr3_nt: TGTGCCAGCACCTCAATTATCGGGGTGGGCACAGATACGCAGTATTTT; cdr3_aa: CASTSIIGVGTDTQYF
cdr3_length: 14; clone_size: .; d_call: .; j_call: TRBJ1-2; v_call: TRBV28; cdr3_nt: TGTGCCAGCAGTTTCCGGGGGACAAACTATGGCTACACCTTC; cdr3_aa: CASSFRGTNYGYTF
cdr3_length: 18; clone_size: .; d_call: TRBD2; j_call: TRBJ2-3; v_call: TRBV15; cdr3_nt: TGTGCCACCAGCAGAGATCGCTGGACTAGCGGGAGGACAGATACGCAGTATTTT; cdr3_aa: CATSRDRWTSGRTDTQYF
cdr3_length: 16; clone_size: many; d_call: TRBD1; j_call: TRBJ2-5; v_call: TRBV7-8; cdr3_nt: TGTGCCAGCAGCCAGGGGACAGGTCGGCGCACAGAGACCCAGTACTTC; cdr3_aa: CASSQGTGRRTETQYF
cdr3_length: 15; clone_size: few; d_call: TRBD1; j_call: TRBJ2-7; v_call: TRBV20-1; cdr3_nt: TGCAGTGCTAGAGGCATACAGGGGAAGCTGTACGAGCAGTACTTC; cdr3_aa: CSARGIQGKLYEQYF
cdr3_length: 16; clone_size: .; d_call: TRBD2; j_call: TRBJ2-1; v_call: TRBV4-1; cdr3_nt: TGCGCCAGCAGCCAAGGCGACCCGGGACTAGGGCCACCCCAGTTCTTC; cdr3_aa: CASSQGDPGLGPPQFF
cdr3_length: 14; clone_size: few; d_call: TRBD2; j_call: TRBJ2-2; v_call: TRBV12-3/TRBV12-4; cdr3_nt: TGTGCCAGCTTTCTCGGGGGGGGGTCCGGGGAGCTGTTTTTT; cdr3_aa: CASFLGGGSGELFF
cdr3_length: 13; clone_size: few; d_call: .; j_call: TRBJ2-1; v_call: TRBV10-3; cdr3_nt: TGTGCCATCAGTGAGTCGACGGGGGTCGAGCAGTTCTTC; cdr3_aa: CAISESTGVEQFF
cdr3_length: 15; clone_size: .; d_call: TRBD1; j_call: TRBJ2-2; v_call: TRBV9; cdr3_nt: TGTGCCAGCAGCCCTCGGACAGGTGCGACCGGGGAGCTGTTTTTT; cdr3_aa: CASSPRTGATGELFF
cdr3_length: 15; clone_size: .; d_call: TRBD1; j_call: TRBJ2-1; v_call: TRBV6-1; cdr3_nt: TGTGCCAGCTCTAAGTCAGGGGGCGGTTACAATGAGCAGTTCTTC; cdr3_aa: CASSKSGGGYNEQFF
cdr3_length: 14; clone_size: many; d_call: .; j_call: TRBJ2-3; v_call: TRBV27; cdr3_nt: TGTGCCAGCAGTTTCTGGGGGTCCACAGATACGCAGTATTTT; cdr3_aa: CASSFWGSTDTQYF
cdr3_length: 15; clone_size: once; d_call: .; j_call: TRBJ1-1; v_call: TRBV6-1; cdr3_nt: TGTGCCAGCAGCCCCCGAGGATGGTTGAACACTGAAGCTTTCTTT; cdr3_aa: CASSPRGWLNTEAFF
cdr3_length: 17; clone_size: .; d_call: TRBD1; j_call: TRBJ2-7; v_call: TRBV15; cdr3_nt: TGTGCCACCAGCAGAGATCTGTTGAGGGGACAGACCTACGAGCAGTACTTC; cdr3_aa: CATSRDLLRGQTYEQYF
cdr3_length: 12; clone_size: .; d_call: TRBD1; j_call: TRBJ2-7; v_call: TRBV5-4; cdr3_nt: TGTGCCAGCAGCCCGGACAGGGCACCGCAGTACTTC; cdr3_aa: CASSPDRAPQYF
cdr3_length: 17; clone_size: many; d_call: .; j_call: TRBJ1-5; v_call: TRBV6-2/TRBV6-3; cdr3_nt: TGTGCCAGCAGTTACCCTCAGGGCTTCTATAGCAATCAGCCCCAGCATTTT; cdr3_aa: CASSYPQGFYSNQPQHF